These 18 T cell receptor beta chains originate from one sample sequenced in a study of T-cell reconstitution after alpha-beta-depleted transplantation in children. Molecular barcoding with unique molecular identifiers was used for the TCRbeta library. TCRdb re-analysed the PCR reads in MiXCR, keeping a single row per CDR3 protein. The profile covers fewer than 700,000 distinct CDR3 sequences, with 13% appearing a single time and approximately 2.1% taken by the ten largest. This sample comprised PBMCs, mostly from graft donor cells, obtained 360 days after TCRalphabeta/CD19-depleted stem cell transplant. The source is a male patient younger than 18 who had a stem cell transplant for acute myeloid leukemia, so the T cells may come from the graft donor.

The table lists this clonotype with many counts. V is TRBV12-3 or TRBV12-4 and J is TRBJ1-5, with TRBD1 matching over 9 bases. The J segment lost 5 bases and the V segment lost 6 bases, leaving 8 bases of the junction unmatched. The CDR3 is 15 amino acids. The DNA for the CDR3 is TGTGCCAGCAGGGCTCCGGGACAGGGCTATCAGCCCCAGCATTTT. Translated, it gives CASRAPGQGYQPQHF.

This clonotype was detected only a few times. The chain carries TRBV7-2 and TRBJ2-5, with 14 bases aligning to TRBD2. CDR1 SGHTA and CDR2 FQGNSA come from the germline V gene. Trimming removed 5 bases from V and 5 bases from J; junction bases left unmatched: 10. The CDR3 is made up of 17 amino acids. The CDR3 loop is CASSVGGTSGSGETQYF. Here the CDR3 DNA reads TGTGCCAGCAGCGTGGGTGGGACTAGCGGGAGTGGGGAGACCCAGTACTTC.

This clonotype was found many times. This chain uses TRBV11-2 with TRBJ2-1; 11 nucleotides align to TRBD2. The length of the CDR3 is 16 residues. Germline V gives CDR1 SGHAT, CDR2 FQNNGV. The V and J ends lost 5 bases and 9 bases, in that order; junction bases with no gene match: 12. The CDR3 nucleotides are TGTGCCAGCAGCGTTTCTCTAGCGGGAGGATACGGTGAGCAGTTCTTC. Translation gives CASSVSLAGGYGEQFF.

This clonotype was picked up a small number of times. V usage is TRBV7-8 and J usage is TRBJ2-7; no reliable D call. This CDR3 comprises 15 residues. The germline gives CDR1 SGHVS, CDR2 FQNEAQ. Trimming left V 0 bases short and J 0 bases short, with 9 bases between. For the CDR3, the DNA is TGTGCCAGCAGCTTAGCCAGCGCAAACTCCTACGAGCAGTACTTC. Translating gives CASSLASANSYEQYF.

Ten or more counts support this clonotype. The gene calls are TRBV7-8 and TRBJ2-5; weak D call: TRBD2 (8 bases). CDR1 is SGHVS and CDR2 is FQNEAQ in the germline V gene. CDR3 length equals 18 residues. Trimming removed 2 bases from V and 4 bases from J, with 23 bases in between. CDR3 loop: CASSLFRGPREEAETQYF. CDR3 DNA: TGTGCCAGCAGCTTATTTAGGGGGCCGCGGGAGGAAGCAGAGACCCAGTACTTC.

V and J are TRBV20-1 and TRBJ2-4; 11 bases map to TRBD2. The CDR3 runs 17 residues. V lost 6 bases, J lost 3 bases, and 13 bases stayed unmatched. Germline V gives CDR1 DFQATT, CDR2 SNEGSKA (reference sequence). CDR3 protein: CSADTPGLAAYKNIQYF. The CDR3 bases are TGCAGTGCCGATACACCGGGACTAGCGGCTTACAAAAACATTCAGTACTTC.

This clonotype turned up a few times. The V and J genes are TRBV4-3 and TRBJ1-5; D gene ambiguous. The V gene lost 1 base and the J gene lost 7 bases, with 8 bases spanning the gap. CDR3 length: 13 residues. In germline, CDR1 is LGHNA, CDR2 YSLEER. CDR3 coding DNA: TGCGCCAGCAGCCAAGGGGGTGGGCAGCCCCAGCATTTT. It encodes CASSQGGGQPQHF.

This clonotype was detected a few times. This rearrangement joins TRBV5-1 to TRBJ2-7, with 8 bases identical to TRBD2. The trim removed 6 bases at V and 5 bases at J, leaving 7 bases unmatched. Looked up from germline, CDR1 is SGHRS and CDR2 is YFSETQ. The CDR3 is 13 residues long. CDR3 amino acids: CASTGGSGNEQYF. Written as DNA, the CDR3 is TGCGCCAGCACGGGGGGTAGCGGGAACGAGCAGTACTTC.

The rearrangement joins TRBV19 to TRBJ1-5, with unresolved D. The CDR3 spans 10 residues. Trimming removed 7 bases from V and 6 bases from J, with 4 bases in between. Germline V gene sequence: CDR1 LNHDA, CDR2 SQIVND (reference sequence). CDR3 bases: TGTGCCAGTAATCGTCAGCCCCAGCATTTT. It encodes CASNRQPQHF.

The chain combines TRBV4-3 with TRBJ2-1; no clear D gene. CDR3 size: 12 residues. V lost 0 bases and J 5 bases, leaving 2 bases between the germline ends. Germline loops: CDR1 LGHNA, CDR2 YSLEER. The CDR3 DNA follows: TGCGCCAGCAGCCAAGATCACAATGAGCAGTTCTTC. Residues: CASSQDHNEQFF.

This clonotype was detected only once. V gene TRBV14 combines with J gene TRBJ2-1, with 12 bases identical to TRBD2. The CDR3 runs 18 residues. Germline assignment: CDR1 SGHDN and CDR2 FVKESK. V shed 1 base, J shed 2 bases, and the junction held 6 bases outside the gene matches. CDR3 amino acids: CASSQAVTSGSTYNEQFF. CDR3 bases: TGTGCCAGCAGCCAAGCTGTGACTAGCGGGAGTACCTACAATGAGCAGTTCTTC.

V usage is TRBV27 and J usage is TRBJ2-1; weak D call: TRBD1 (6 bases). CDR1 MNHEY and CDR2 SMNVEV come from the germline V gene (reference sequence). The CDR3 sequence is 16 residues long. With 5 bases removed from V and 5 bases from J, the gap between germline ends came to 19 bases. DNA of the CDR3: TGTGCCAGCAGTCTTACGGGCCCGACAGGCCACAATGAGCAGTTCTTC. Its protein is CASSLTGPTGHNEQFF.

The rearrangement joins TRBV20-1 to TRBJ2-7; the match to TRBD1 covers 8 bases. With 3 bases clipped from V and 3 bases from J, the junction kept 10 bases outside the gene matches. The germline gives CDR1 DFQATT, CDR2 SNEGSKA (reference sequence). CDR3 length: 15 amino acids. The CDR3 is CSASGDRSKFYEQYF. CDR3 sequence (DNA): TGCAGTGCTAGTGGGGACAGGAGTAAGTTCTACGAGCAGTACTTC.

The gene calls are TRBV20-1 and TRBJ2-3; 10 nucleotides align to TRBD2. Germline trimming cut 5 bases from V and 4 bases from J; bases unmatched to any gene: 9. Per the germline V gene, CDR1 is DFQATT and CDR2 is SNEGSKA (reference sequence). This CDR3 spans 15 amino acids. The CDR3 region is CSAPRVAGGADTQYF. The CDR3 coding sequence is TGCAGTGCTCCCCGAGTAGCGGGAGGTGCAGATACGCAGTATTTT.

The V call is TRBV20-1, the J call TRBJ2-5; 7 nucleotides match TRBD1. The length of the CDR3 is 13 residues. Germline V lookup: CDR1 DFQATT, CDR2 SNEGSKA (reference sequence). Trimming took 5 bases from V and 1 from J; bases not matched to a gene: 4. The CDR3 DNA sequence: TGCAGTGCTTATGGGACAGCCCAAGAGACCCAGTACTTC. This gives the protein CSAYGTAQETQYF.

This clonotype was recorded at least ten times. V and J are TRBV2 and TRBJ2-1; no definite D call. The CDR3 consists of 11 residues. V lost 4 bases to trimming and J lost 7 bases, with 5 bases between them. Germline CDR1 is SNHLY and CDR2 is FYNNEI. The CDR3 bases are TGTGCCAGCAGTGCTTGGAATGAGCAGTTCTTC. Translating it yields CASSAWNEQFF.

CDR3 DNA: TGCGCCAGCAGCCACAGACAGGGTAGAGCCCACGAGCAGTACTTC. Protein product: CASSHRQGRAHEQYF. The chain joins TRBV4-3 to TRBJ2-7; 7 positions agree with TRBD1. The CDR3 loop spans 15 amino acids. The germline gives CDR1 LGHNA, CDR2 YSLEER. The V segment lost 3 bases and the J segment 5 bases; nucleotides outside the gene matches: 10.

The V gene is TRBV4-2, the J gene TRBJ2-2, with TRBD2 matching 7 bases. V trimming: 0 bases; J trimming: 4 bases; junction bases outside the gene matches: 5. The CDR3 spans 16 residues. Germline lookup yields CDR1 LGHNA and CDR2 YNFKEQ. CDR3 protein: CASSQEVGGITGELFF. The CDR3 DNA is TGTGCCAGCAGCCAAGAGGTGGGAGGGATCACCGGGGAGCTGTTTTTT.